This T cell receptor (beta chain) was found in a study of blood T cell repertoires in COVID-19. On the study more broadly: In each case, the material was cDNA or gDNA derived from T cells, B-cell-depleted T cells, or PBMCs.

The CDR3 runs to 15 residues. With V trimmed by 2 bases and J by 1 base, 4 bases remained unmatched. Per germline, CDR1 SGHNT and CDR2 YYREEE (reference sequence). Libraries were prepared by immunoSEQ multiplex PCR; TCRdb keeps only in-frame clonotypes and omits some of them. The sample records about 75,000 clones, roughly 70% being singletons. The source of this sequence is a human donor with acute or convalescent COVID-19. The donor label of this sample is uncertain. Sequencing input: peripheral blood. The rearrangement joins TRBV5-4 to TRBJ1-1; 8 bases line up with TRBD1. CDR3 amino acids: CASSFMQGANTEAFF. Written as DNA, the CDR3 is TGTGCCAGCAGCTTTATGCAGGGGGCGAACACTGAAGCTTTCTTT.